This T cell receptor (beta chain) was identified during a study of blood T cell repertoires in COVID-19. Background on the study: PBMCs, B-cell-depleted T cells, or T cells provided the cDNA or gDNA that made up the material.

In the original processing: The authors estimated nucleated cell counts from reference gene primer amplification. Using immunoSEQ multiplex PCR, the repertoire was profiled, and TCRdb retains in-frame clones only, with some absent. V, J and clone size reflect that table, while D and trimming were determined from the DNA. The sample contains tens of thousands of clones, roughly three quarters of which appear only once. The CDR3 is made up of 12 amino acids. Trimming pared 4 bases from V and 7 bases from J, leaving 14 bases between. In germline, CDR1 is GTSNPN, CDR2 SVGIG (reference sequence). The genes are TRBV30 and TRBJ2-7, with D perhaps matching TRBD1 (5 bases). The clonotype originates from a man in his 70s with COVID-19, enrolled during active disease. Sequenced material: peripheral blood. The CDR3 nucleotides are TGTGCCTGGAAGGGGCAGGTTCGGGAGCAGTACTTC. It specifies CAWKGQVREQYF.